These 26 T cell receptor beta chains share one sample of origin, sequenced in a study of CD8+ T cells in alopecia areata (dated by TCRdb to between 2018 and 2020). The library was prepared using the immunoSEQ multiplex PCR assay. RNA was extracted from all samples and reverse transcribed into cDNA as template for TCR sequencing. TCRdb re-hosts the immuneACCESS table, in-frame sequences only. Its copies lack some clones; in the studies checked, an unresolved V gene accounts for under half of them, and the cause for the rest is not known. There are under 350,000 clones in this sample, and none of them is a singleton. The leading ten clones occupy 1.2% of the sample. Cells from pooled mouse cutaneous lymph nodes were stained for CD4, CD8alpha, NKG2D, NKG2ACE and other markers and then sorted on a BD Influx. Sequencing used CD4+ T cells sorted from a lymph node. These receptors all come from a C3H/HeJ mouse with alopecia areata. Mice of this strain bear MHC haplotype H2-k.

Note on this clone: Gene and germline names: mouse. CDR3 DNA (partial): TGTGCCAGCAGTGCACAGGGAGGGACCACA. The encoded protein is CASSAQGGTT. The CDR3 reads in full as CASSAQGGTTEVFF. The chain links TRBV13-3 to TRBJ1-1, with D possibly being TRBD1 (6 bases). The observed sequence ends 4 residues before the CDR3 terminus, with the missing tail filled in from the germline J gene. V was shortened by 3 bases and J by 4 bases, with 13 bases between the two germline ends. The CDR3 sequence is 14 residues long. Germline lookup yields CDR1 NNHDY and CDR2 SYVADS.

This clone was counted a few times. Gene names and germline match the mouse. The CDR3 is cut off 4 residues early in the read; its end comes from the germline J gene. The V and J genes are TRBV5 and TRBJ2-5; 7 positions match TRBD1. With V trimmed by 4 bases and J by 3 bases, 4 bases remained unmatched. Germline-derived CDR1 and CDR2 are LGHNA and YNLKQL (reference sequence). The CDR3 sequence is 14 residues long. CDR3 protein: CASSPSRGQDTQYF. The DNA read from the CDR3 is TGTGCCAGCAGCCCCTCCAGGGGGCAAGAC.

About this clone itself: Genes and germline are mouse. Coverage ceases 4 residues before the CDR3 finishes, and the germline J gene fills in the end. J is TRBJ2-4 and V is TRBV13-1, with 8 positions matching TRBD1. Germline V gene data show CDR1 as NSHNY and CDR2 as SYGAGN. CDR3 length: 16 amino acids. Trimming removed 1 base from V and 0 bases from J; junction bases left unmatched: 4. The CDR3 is CASSDWTGNSQNTLYF. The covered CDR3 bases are TGTGCCAGCAGTGATTGGACAGGGAATAGTCAAAAC.

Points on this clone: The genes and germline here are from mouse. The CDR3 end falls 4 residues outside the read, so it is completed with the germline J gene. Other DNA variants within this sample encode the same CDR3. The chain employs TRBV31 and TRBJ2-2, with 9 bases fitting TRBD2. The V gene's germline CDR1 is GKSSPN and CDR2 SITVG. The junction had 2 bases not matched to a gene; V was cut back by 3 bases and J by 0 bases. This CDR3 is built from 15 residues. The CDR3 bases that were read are TGTGCCTGGAGGGACTGGGGCTCAAACACCGGG. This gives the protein CAWRDWGSNTG. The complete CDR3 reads CAWRDWGSNTGQLYF.

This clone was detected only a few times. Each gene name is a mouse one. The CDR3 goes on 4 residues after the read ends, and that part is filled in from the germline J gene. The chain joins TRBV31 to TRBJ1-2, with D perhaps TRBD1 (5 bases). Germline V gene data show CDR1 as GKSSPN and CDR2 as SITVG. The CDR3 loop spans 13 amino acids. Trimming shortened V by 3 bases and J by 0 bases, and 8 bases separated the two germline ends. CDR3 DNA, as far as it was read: TGTGCCTGGAGGGACAAAACAAACTCC. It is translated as CAWRDKTNS. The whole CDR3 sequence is CAWRDKTNSDYTF.

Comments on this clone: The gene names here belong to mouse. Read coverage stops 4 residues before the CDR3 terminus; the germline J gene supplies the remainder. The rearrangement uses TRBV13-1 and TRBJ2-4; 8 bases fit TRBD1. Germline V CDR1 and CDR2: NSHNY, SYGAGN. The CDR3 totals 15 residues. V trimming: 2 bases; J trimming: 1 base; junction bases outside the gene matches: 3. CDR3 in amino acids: CASSDQGAGQNTLYF. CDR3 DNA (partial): TGTGCCAGCAGTGACCAGGGGGCCGGTCAAAAC.

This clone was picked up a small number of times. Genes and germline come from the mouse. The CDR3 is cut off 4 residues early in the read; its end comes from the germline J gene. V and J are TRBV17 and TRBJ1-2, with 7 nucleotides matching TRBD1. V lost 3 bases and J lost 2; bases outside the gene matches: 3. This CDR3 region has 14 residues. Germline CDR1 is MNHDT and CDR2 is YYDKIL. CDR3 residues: CASSRRGLNSDYTF. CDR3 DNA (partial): TGTGCTAGCAGTAGGAGGGGGCTGAACTCC.

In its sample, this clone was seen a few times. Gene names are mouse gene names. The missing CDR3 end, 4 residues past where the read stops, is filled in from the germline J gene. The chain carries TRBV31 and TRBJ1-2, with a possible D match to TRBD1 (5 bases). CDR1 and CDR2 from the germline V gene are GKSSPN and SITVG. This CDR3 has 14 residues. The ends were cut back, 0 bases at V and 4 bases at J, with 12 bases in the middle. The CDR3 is CAWSLPGRGSDYTF. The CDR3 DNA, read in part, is TGTGCCTGGAGTCTTCCAGGGAGGGGCTCC.

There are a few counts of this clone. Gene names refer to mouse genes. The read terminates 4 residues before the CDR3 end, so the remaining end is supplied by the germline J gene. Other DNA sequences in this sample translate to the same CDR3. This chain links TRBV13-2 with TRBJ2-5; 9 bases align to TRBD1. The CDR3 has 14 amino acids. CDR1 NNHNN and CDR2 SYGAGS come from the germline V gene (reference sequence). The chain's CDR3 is CASGPGQGKDTQYF. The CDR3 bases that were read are TGTGCCAGCGGGCCGGGACAGGGAAAAGAC.

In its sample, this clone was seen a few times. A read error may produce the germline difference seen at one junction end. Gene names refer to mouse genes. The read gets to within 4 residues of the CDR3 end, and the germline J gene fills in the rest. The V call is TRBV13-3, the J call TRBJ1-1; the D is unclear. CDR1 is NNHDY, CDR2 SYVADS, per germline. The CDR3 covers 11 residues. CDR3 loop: CQQYRNTEVFF. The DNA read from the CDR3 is TGCCAGCAGTACAGAAACACA.

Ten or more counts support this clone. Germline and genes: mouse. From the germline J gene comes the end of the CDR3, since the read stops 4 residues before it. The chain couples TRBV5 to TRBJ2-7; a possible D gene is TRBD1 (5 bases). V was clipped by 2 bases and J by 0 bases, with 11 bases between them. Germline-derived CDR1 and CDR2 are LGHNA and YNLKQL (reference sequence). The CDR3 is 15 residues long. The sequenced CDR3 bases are TGTGCCAGCAGCCAACATTCAGGGAGCTCCTAT. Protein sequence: CASSQHSGSSY. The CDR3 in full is CASSQHSGSSYEQYF.

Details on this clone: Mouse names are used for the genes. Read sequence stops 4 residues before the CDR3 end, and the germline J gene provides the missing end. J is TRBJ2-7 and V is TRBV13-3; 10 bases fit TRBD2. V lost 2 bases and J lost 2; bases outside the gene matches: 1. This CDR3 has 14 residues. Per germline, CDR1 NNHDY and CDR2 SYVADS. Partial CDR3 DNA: TGTGCCAGCAGTGAGGACTGGGGGCCCTAT. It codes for CASSEDWGPY. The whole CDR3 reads CASSEDWGPYEQYF.

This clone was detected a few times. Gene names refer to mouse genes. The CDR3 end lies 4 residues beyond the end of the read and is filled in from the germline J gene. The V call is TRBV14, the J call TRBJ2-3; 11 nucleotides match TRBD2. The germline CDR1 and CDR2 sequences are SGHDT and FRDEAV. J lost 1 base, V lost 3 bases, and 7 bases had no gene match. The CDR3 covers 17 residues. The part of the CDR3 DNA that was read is TGTGCCAGCAGTTCATCGTCGGACTGGGGGGGTGCAGAA. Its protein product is CASSSSSDWGGAE. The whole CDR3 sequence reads CASSSSSDWGGAETLYF. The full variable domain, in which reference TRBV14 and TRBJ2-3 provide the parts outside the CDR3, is EAGVTQSPRYAVLQEGQAVSFWCDPISGHDTLYWYQQPRDQGPQLLVYFRDEAVIDNSQLPSDRFSAVRPKGTNSTLKIQSAKQGDTATYLCASSSSSDWGGAETLYFGSGTRLTVL.

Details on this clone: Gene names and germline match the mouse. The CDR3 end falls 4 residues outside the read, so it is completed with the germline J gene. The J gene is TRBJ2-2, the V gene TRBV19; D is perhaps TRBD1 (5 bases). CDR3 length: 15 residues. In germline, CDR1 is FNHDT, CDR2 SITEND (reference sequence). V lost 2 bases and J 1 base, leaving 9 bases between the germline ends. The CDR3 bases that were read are TGTGCCAGCAGTATTTCGGACAAAAACACCGGG. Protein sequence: CASSISDKNTG. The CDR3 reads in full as CASSISDKNTGQLYF.

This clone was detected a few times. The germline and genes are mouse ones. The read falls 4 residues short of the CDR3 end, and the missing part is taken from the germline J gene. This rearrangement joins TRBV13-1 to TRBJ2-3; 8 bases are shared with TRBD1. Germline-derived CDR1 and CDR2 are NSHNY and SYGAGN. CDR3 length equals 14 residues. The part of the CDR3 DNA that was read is TGTGCCAGCAGCAGGGGGCGCGGGGTAGAA. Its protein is CASSRGRGVE. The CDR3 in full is CASSRGRGVETLYF.

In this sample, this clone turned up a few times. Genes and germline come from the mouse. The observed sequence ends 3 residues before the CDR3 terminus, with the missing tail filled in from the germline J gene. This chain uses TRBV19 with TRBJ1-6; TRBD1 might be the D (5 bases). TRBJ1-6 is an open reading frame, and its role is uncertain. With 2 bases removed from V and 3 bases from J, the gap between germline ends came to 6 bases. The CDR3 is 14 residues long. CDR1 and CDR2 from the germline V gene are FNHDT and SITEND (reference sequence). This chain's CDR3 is CASSIRVYNSPLYF. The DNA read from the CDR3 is TGTGCCAGCAGTATCAGGGTCTATAATTCGCCC.

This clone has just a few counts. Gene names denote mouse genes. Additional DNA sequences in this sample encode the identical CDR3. The part of the CDR3 DNA that was read is TGTGCCAGCAGTGATGGGGACTGGGGTAGTGCAGAA. It encodes CASSDGDWGSAE. The entire CDR3 is CASSDGDWGSAETLYF. The chain has TRBV13-1 and TRBJ2-3; 10 bases fit TRBD2. Read coverage stops 4 residues before the CDR3 terminus; the germline J gene supplies the remainder. Trimming cost V 0 bases and J 0 bases; bases outside gene matches: 1. Germline CDR1 and CDR2: NSHNY and SYGAGN. CDR3 length: 16 amino acids.

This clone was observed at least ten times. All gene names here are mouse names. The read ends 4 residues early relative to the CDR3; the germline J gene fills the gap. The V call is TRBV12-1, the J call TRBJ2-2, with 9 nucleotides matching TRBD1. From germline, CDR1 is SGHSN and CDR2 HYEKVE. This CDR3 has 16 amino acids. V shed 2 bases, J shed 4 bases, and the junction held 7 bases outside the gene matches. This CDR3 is CASSQRTGEVTGQLYF. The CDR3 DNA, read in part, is TGTGCCAGCTCTCAAAGGACAGGGGAAGTCACCGGG.

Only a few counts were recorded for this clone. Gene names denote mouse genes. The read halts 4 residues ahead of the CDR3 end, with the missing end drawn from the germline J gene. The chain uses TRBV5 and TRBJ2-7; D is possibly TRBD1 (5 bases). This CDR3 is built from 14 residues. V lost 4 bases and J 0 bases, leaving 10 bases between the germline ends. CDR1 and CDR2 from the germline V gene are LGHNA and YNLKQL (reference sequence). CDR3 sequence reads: CASSRQGGSYEQYF. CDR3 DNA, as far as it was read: TGTGCCAGCAGCCGTCAGGGAGGCTCCTAT.

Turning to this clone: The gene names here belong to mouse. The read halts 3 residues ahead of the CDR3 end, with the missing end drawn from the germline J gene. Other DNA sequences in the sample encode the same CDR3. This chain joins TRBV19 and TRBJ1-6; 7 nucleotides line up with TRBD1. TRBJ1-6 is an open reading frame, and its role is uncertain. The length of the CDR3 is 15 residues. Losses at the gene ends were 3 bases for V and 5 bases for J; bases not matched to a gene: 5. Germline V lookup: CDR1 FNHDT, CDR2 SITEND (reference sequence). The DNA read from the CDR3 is TGTGCCAGCAGTACCCCGGGACAGAATAATTCGCCC. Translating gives CASSTPGQNNSP. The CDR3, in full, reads CASSTPGQNNSPLYF.

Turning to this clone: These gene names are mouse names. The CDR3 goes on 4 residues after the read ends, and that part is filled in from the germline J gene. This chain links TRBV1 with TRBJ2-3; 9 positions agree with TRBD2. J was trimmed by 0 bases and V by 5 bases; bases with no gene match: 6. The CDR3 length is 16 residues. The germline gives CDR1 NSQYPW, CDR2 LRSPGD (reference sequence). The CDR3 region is CTCSHDWGPSAETLYF. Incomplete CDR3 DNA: TGCACCTGCAGTCACGACTGGGGGCCTAGTGCAGAA.

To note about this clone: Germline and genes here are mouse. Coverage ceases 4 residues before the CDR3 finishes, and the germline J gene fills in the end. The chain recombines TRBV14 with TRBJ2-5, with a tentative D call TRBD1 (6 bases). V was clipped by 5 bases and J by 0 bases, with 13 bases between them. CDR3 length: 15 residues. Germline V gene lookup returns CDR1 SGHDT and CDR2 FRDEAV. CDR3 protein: CASSTGTFNQDTQYF. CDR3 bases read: TGTGCCAGCAGCACGGGGACATTTAACCAAGAC.

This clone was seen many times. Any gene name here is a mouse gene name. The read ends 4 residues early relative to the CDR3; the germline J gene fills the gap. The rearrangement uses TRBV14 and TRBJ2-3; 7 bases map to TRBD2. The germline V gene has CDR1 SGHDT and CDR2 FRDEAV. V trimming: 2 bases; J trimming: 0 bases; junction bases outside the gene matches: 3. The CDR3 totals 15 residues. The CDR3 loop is CASSLGGVSAETLYF. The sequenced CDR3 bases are TGTGCCAGCAGTTTGGGGGGGGTTAGTGCAGAA.

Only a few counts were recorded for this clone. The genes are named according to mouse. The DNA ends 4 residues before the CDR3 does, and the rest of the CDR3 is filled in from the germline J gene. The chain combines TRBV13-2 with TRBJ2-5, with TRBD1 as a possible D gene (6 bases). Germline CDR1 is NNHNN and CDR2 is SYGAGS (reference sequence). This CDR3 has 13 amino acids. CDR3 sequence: CASGRDIEDTQYF. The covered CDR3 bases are TGTGCCAGCGGCCGGGACATCGAAGAC.

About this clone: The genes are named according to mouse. The CDR3 reads CASRVGQGYNSPLYF. The CDR3 bases that were read are TGTGCCAGCAGGGTGGGACAGGGGTATAATTCGCCC. This sequence joins TRBV13-3 and TRBJ1-6; 10 bases are a match to TRBD1. The read finishes 3 residues shy of the CDR3 end, and the germline J gene is used to complete it. TRBJ1-6 is given ORF status, its function remaining uncertain. Trimming removed 5 bases from V and 4 bases from J; junction bases left unmatched: 3. The CDR3 has 15 amino acids. Germline CDR1 and CDR2: NNHDY and SYVADS.

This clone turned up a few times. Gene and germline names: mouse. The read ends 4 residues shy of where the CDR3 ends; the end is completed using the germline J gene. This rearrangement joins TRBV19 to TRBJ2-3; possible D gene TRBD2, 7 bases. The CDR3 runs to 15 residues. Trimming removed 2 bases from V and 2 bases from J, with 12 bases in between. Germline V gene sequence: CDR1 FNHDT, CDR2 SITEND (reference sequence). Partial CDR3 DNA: TGTGCCAGCAGTATTGGGGGGCGTCCTGCAGAA. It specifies CASSIGGRPAE. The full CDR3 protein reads CASSIGGRPAETLYF.